These T cell receptor beta chains were read from a single sample in a study of T cells in Graves' hyperthyroidism and ophthalmopathy. TCRdb independently ran MiXCR on the multiplex PCR reads; one entry per CDR3 protein. The table lists about 500,000 distinct CDR3 sequences, approximately 17% of them singletons. Material: blood. Every receptor here comes from a woman aged 18-35 years with Graves' ophthalmopathy. Both conserved end residues are part of each CDR3. The order of the fields is CDR3 DNA, CDR3 protein, J gene, clone size, V gene, D gene. D genes are given only for firm matches. Some rows have no size entry. The others give once, few or many, or a class for an expanded clone.

cdr3_nt: TGTGCCTGGAGTTACACAGGGGTCACAGATACGCAGTATTTT; cdr3_aa: CAWSYTGVTDTQYF; j_call: TRBJ2-3; clone_size: few; v_call: TRBV30; d_call: TRBD1
cdr3_nt: TGTGCCAGCTCACCCCGACTAGCGGGAGGGTTTAGTCTCGAGCAGTACTTC; cdr3_aa: CASSPRLAGGFSLEQYF; j_call: TRBJ2-7; clone_size: -; v_call: TRBV18; d_call: TRBD2
cdr3_nt: TGTGCCAGCAGCTTAGTTCAGGGGCTAGCGGGGGCCTACACAGATACGCAGTATTTT; cdr3_aa: CASSLVQGLAGAYTDTQYF; j_call: TRBJ2-3; clone_size: -; v_call: TRBV7-6; d_call: TRBD2
cdr3_nt: TGTGCCAGTGCGGCGGCACTCGCGAACACCGGGGAGCTGTTTTTT; cdr3_aa: CASAAALANTGELFF; j_call: TRBJ2-2; clone_size: -; v_call: TRBV19; d_call: -
cdr3_nt: TGTGCCAGCAGCTTGACAGGGAATTGGGCTTTCTTT; cdr3_aa: CASSLTGNWAFF; j_call: TRBJ1-1; clone_size: many; v_call: TRBV5-6; d_call: -
cdr3_nt: TGTGCCAGCAGCCCAGGGACGGAAGACTACGAGCAGTACTTC; cdr3_aa: CASSPGTEDYEQYF; j_call: TRBJ2-7; clone_size: -; v_call: TRBV5-6; d_call: -
cdr3_nt: TGTGCCAGCAGTATAATCTACGAGCAGTACTTC; cdr3_aa: CASSIIYEQYF; j_call: TRBJ2-7; clone_size: -; v_call: TRBV6-2/TRBV6-3; d_call: -
cdr3_nt: TGCAGCGTTTTGACAGGGGGCTATGGCTACACCTTC; cdr3_aa: CSVLTGGYGYTF; j_call: TRBJ1-2; clone_size: -; v_call: TRBV29-1; d_call: TRBD1
cdr3_nt: TGCGCCAGCAGCTTGGCAGGACAGCCCTCTAACTATGGCTACACCTTC; cdr3_aa: CASSLAGQPSNYGYTF; j_call: TRBJ1-2; clone_size: many; v_call: TRBV5-1; d_call: -
cdr3_nt: TGTGCCAGCAGCAAAGGGGGCATAAGCAATCAGCCCCAGCATTTT; cdr3_aa: CASSKGGISNQPQHF; j_call: TRBJ1-5; clone_size: few; v_call: TRBV6-1; d_call: TRBD1
cdr3_nt: TGTGCCAGCAGTCCGAGAGCGGGAAGATACAATGAGCAGTTCTTC; cdr3_aa: CASSPRAGRYNEQFF; j_call: TRBJ2-1; clone_size: many; v_call: TRBV28; d_call: TRBD2
cdr3_nt: TGTGCCACCAGTGGACAGGGGGTTGTGGGCAATCAGCCCCAGCATTTT; cdr3_aa: CATSGQGVVGNQPQHF; j_call: TRBJ1-5; clone_size: -; v_call: TRBV24-1; d_call: TRBD1
cdr3_nt: TGTGCCAGCAGCTCCCTTCAGGGGGCAAGCTCCTACGAGCAGTACTTC; cdr3_aa: CASSSLQGASSYEQYF; j_call: TRBJ2-7; clone_size: many; v_call: TRBV7-8; d_call: TRBD1
cdr3_nt: TGTGCCTGGAGAGACAACCAAGAGACCCAGTACTTC; cdr3_aa: CAWRDNQETQYF; j_call: TRBJ2-5; clone_size: -; v_call: TRBV30; d_call: -
cdr3_nt: TGCAGTGCCGAGAACGGGACAGGGTATGGAAACACCATATATTTT; cdr3_aa: CSAENGTGYGNTIYF; j_call: TRBJ1-3; clone_size: few; v_call: TRBV20-1; d_call: TRBD1
cdr3_nt: TGTGCCAGCTCACCACCGGTGAAGGGATCAACCTACGAGCAGTACTTC; cdr3_aa: CASSPPVKGSTYEQYF; j_call: TRBJ2-7; clone_size: many; v_call: TRBV18; d_call: -
cdr3_nt: TGTGCCAGCAGGCACGACGTCGGGGGGCAAGGAGGGGAAGCTTTCTTT; cdr3_aa: CASRHDVGGQGGEAFF; j_call: TRBJ1-1; clone_size: many; v_call: TRBV7-8; d_call: -
cdr3_nt: TGTGCCAGCAGCTTAGCCGCTAGCGGAGCTTCCTACAATGAGCAGTTCTTC; cdr3_aa: CASSLAASGASYNEQFF; j_call: TRBJ2-1; clone_size: -; v_call: TRBV7-9; d_call: TRBD2
cdr3_nt: TGTGCCAGCACCCCCGGACGGGGCAAGGCTGAAGCTTTCTTT; cdr3_aa: CASTPGRGKAEAFF; j_call: TRBJ1-1; clone_size: many; v_call: TRBV28; d_call: -